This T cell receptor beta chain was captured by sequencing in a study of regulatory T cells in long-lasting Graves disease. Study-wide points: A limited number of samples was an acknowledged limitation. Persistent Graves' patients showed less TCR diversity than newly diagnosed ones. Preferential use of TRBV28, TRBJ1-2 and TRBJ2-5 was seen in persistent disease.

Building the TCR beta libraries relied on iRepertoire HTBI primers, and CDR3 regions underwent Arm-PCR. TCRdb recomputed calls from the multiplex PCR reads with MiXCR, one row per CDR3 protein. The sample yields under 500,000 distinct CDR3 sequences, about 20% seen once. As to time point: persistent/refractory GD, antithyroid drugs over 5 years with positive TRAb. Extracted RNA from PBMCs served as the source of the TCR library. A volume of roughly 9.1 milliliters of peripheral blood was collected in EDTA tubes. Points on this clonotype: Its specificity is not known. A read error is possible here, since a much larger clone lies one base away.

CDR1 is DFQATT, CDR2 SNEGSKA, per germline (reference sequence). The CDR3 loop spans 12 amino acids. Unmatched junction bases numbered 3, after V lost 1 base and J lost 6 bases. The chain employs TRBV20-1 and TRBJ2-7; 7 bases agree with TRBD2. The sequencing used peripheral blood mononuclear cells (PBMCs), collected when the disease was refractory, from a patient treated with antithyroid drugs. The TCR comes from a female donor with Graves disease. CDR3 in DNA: TGCAGTGCTAGAGCCCGCGGGGGCGAGCAGTACTTC. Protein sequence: CSARARGGEQYF.